This TCR beta chain was obtained from a study of shared clonotypes between healthy human individuals. At the level of the study: Three plates each covered CD4 naive and memory; CD8 naive two, CD8 memory one.

TCRdb keeps only in-frame clones here, not all; method: immunoSEQ multiplex PCR. The sample consists of about 1.5 million clones, 95% to 99% of them appearing once. As concerns this clone: What it binds is unknown.

CD4+ cell separation produced CD45RA+ naive and CD45RA-negative memory subsets. Findings and limits, study-wide: Some clonotypes were shared by all four sorted-subset donors, while others were not shared. The non-shared ones had lower generation probabilities than the shared ones.

V was clipped by 5 bases and J by 6 bases, with 17 bases between them. CDR1 is SEHNR and CDR2 is FQNEAQ in the germline V gene (reference sequence). The CDR3 length is 15 residues. The sample consisted of naive CD4+ T cells sorted from blood. Subset defined: CD45RA+ positively selected. This receptor was identified in a man aged 30-40 years in good health. The chain joins TRBV7-9 to TRBJ2-1; possibly TRBD2 for D (6 bases). The CDR3 nucleotides read TGTGCCAGCAGCCGCTTTGGGCGGGACGGCAATGAGCAGTTCTTC. Its protein is CASSRFGRDGNEQFF.